The 21 T cell receptor beta chains presented below share a single source sample, sequenced in a study of blood T cell repertoires in COVID-19. Profiled with immunoSEQ multiplex PCR; TCRdb holds only in-frame clones, not every one. The data show about 270,000 clones, with around 88% seen just once and around 1.2% held by the top ten. The sample was PBMCs or T cells enriched from blood (not recorded which). Receptor source: a woman aged 35 to 49 with acute COVID-19.

V gene TRBV27 combines with J gene TRBJ2-7; D unclear. Trimming left V 6 bases short and J 2 bases short, with 17 bases between. The CDR3 has 15 amino acids. Germline V gene lookup returns CDR1 MNHEY and CDR2 SMNVEV (reference sequence). This CDR3 reads CASRGNVQIPYEQYF. In DNA, the CDR3 is TGTGCCAGCAGGGGTAACGTACAGATACCCTACGAGCAGTACTTC.

This chain joins TRBV7-2 and TRBJ1-2, with 9 positions matching TRBD1. V was pared by 5 bases and J by 2 bases, with 3 bases of the junction left unmatched. This CDR3 region has 14 residues. Germline V gene lookup returns CDR1 SGHTA and CDR2 FQGNSA. For the CDR3, the DNA is TGTGCCAGCAGCCGGGACAGGGCAAACTATGGCTACACCTTC. Translating it yields CASSRDRANYGYTF.

This chain uses TRBV28 with TRBJ1-2; D unclear. Per germline, CDR1 MDHEN and CDR2 SYDVKM. There are 12 residues in the CDR3. The ends were cut back, 7 bases at V and 7 bases at J, with 13 bases in the middle. The CDR3 spells CASTVEGTGYTF. CDR3 DNA: TGTGCCAGCACCGTTGAGGGCACTGGCTACACCTTC.

This rearrangement joins TRBV5-8 to TRBJ2-1; D unclear. Germline V gives CDR1 SGHTS, CDR2 YDEGEE. Trimming stripped 0 bases from V and 0 bases from J, with 10 bases between. The CDR3 length is 16 residues. The CDR3 is CASSLGTVISYNEQFF. The CDR3 DNA sequence: TGTGCCAGCAGCTTGGGTACGGTCATCTCCTACAATGAGCAGTTCTTC.

The chain joins TRBV11-3 to TRBJ2-5; D is possibly TRBD1 (9 bases). The V gene's germline CDR1 is SGHNT and CDR2 YENEEA. V lost 5 bases to trimming and J lost 4 bases, with 14 bases between them. This CDR3 has 14 amino acids. CDR3: CASSRGGQGETQYF. The CDR3 DNA is TGTGCCAGCAGCCGGGGGGGACAGGGAGAGACCCAGTACTTC.

V gene TRBV27 combines with J gene TRBJ2-7, with D possibly TRBD1 on 6 matching bases. The CDR3 length is 13 residues. The V and J ends lost 8 bases and 0 bases respectively, with 11 bases between them. Germline lookup yields CDR1 MNHEY and CDR2 SMNVEV (reference sequence). The DNA of the CDR3 is TGTGCCAGCTGGACAGTTAACTCCTACGAGCAGTACTTC. Translated, it gives CASWTVNSYEQYF.

The chain employs TRBV4-1 and TRBJ2-3; possible D gene TRBD2, 6 bases. This CDR3 is built from 19 residues. Germline CDR1 is MGHRA and CDR2 is YSYEKL. Trimming left V 0 bases short and J 2 bases short, with 21 bases between. The CDR3 DNA sequence: TGCGCCAGCAGCCAAGATCAAGGAATTAGCGGAAAAGCCACAGATACGCAGTATTTT. This sequence encodes CASSQDQGISGKATDTQYF.

The chain joins TRBV11-3 to TRBJ2-3; 10 bases map to TRBD1. Germline V gene sequence: CDR1 SGHNT, CDR2 YENEEA. The CDR3 runs to 16 residues. V was pared by 6 bases and J by 1 base, with 7 bases of the junction left unmatched. The CDR3 sequence: CASSWSGTGGTDTQYF. CDR3 in DNA: TGTGCCAGCAGTTGGTCCGGGACAGGGGGCACAGATACGCAGTATTTT.

The chain joins TRBV19 to TRBJ2-1; D might be TRBD2 (5 bases). The CDR3 contains 15 residues. CDR1 and CDR2 from the germline V gene are LNHDA and SQIVND (reference sequence). V was pared by 7 bases and J by 0 bases, with 13 bases between. The CDR3 DNA reads as TGTGCCAGTATGACTACGGGGAGCTCCTACAATGAGCAGTTCTTC. This translates into CASMTTGSSYNEQFF.

The table lists this clone with a count of one. This sequence joins TRBV5-1 and TRBJ1-1; tentative D call: TRBD1 (5 bases). Between the trimmed V and J ends, which lost 0 bases and 8 bases, there was a span of 11 bases. Germline CDR1 reads SGHRS; CDR2 reads YFSETQ. This CDR3 region has 13 residues. CDR3 nucleotide sequence: TGCGCCAGCAGCTTGGTCTCACAGGCCGAAGCTTTCTTT. Translated: CASSLVSQAEAFF.

J is TRBJ2-4 and V is TRBV5-4; 7 bases are shared with TRBD1. CDR3 size: 15 residues. Germline assignment: CDR1 SGHNT and CDR2 YYREEE (reference sequence). Trimming at V came to 4 bases and at J to 6 bases, leaving 10 bases not matched to a gene. CDR3: CASSAGTALRNIQYF. CDR3 DNA: TGTGCCAGCAGCGCCGGGACAGCCCTCCGAAACATTCAGTACTTC.

The chain couples TRBV28 to TRBJ1-3; D perhaps matches TRBD1 (5 bases). The CDR3 consists of 16 residues. Germline V CDR1 and CDR2: MDHEN, SYDVKM. The germline V and J ends were trimmed by 1 base and 4 bases, with 14 bases remaining between them. CDR3 nucleotide sequence: TGTGCCAGCAGTTTATTGTATAGGGGTCTGGGAAACACCATATATTTT. It translates to CASSLLYRGLGNTIYF.

The gene calls are TRBV9 and TRBJ1-2, with D unresolved. V shed 3 bases and J shed 4 bases, with 10 bases lying between them. The germline V gene has CDR1 SGDLS and CDR2 YYNGEE. The CDR3 covers 13 residues. Written as DNA, the CDR3 is TGTGCCAGCAGCGAACAGCAATCCTATGGCTACACCTTC. Protein sequence: CASSEQQSYGYTF.

The rearrangement joins TRBV28 to TRBJ1-2; 10 bases map to TRBD1. J was trimmed by 4 bases and V by 5 bases; bases with no gene match: 7. The germline V gene encodes CDR1 MDHEN and CDR2 SYDVKM. This CDR3 is built from 15 residues. For the CDR3, the DNA is TGTGCCAGCAGTGCGACAGGGGGCGCGGGCTATGGCTACACCTTC. Encoded protein: CASSATGGAGYGYTF.

The count of this clone is one. The V and J genes are TRBV4-3 and TRBJ1-2; tentatively, D is TRBD1 (5 bases). The V gene's germline CDR1 is LGHNA and CDR2 YSLEER. Trimming removed 0 bases from V and 6 bases from J, with 14 bases in between. This CDR3 region has 15 residues. The CDR3 region is CASSQDPQGLDGYTF. CDR3 sequence (DNA): TGCGCCAGCAGCCAAGATCCCCAGGGATTAGATGGCTACACCTTC.

This chain connects TRBV19 to TRBJ2-2; D is perhaps TRBD2 (7 bases). The germline gives CDR1 LNHDA, CDR2 SQIVND (reference sequence). Between the trimmed V and J ends, which lost 5 bases and 7 bases, there was a span of 26 bases. This CDR3 is 18 amino acids long. Here the CDR3 DNA reads TGTGCCAGTAGTCCTCGGGGGGCCAATCACCTGCCTGTCGGGGAGCTGTTTTTT. Amino acid sequence: CASSPRGANHLPVGELFF.

The chain combines TRBV19 with TRBJ1-6, with D possibly matching TRBD1 (5 bases). Germline V CDR1 and CDR2: LNHDA, SQIVND (reference sequence). CDR3 length: 13 residues. Between the trimmed V and J ends, which lost 3 bases and 6 bases, there was a span of 6 bases. The chain's CDR3 is CASSMQGNSPLHF. The CDR3 nucleotides read TGTGCCAGTAGTATGCAGGGTAATTCACCCCTCCACTTT.

A few counts support this clone. The genes are TRBV9 and TRBJ1-6; D call uncertain. Germline V lookup: CDR1 SGDLS, CDR2 YYNGEE. V lost 4 bases and J lost 4, with 15 bases in between. CDR3 length equals 16 residues. CDR3 in DNA: TGTGCCAGCAGCCCCCGTAGCGTGCAGTATAATTCACCCCTCCACTTT. Protein: CASSPRSVQYNSPLHF.

The chain combines TRBV7-8 with TRBJ2-2; no reliable D call. This CDR3 has 16 residues. The germline gives CDR1 SGHVS, CDR2 FQNEAQ. V was trimmed by 5 bases and J by 0 bases, leaving 13 bases between them. This CDR3 reads CASSPQVLTNTGELFF. Written as DNA, the CDR3 is TGTGCCAGCAGCCCGCAGGTACTTACGAACACCGGGGAGCTGTTTTTT.

The rearrangement joins TRBV19 to TRBJ1-1; a weak D match, TRBD1 (5 bases). CDR1 and CDR2 from the germline V gene are LNHDA and SQIVND (reference sequence). Between the trimmed V and J ends, which lost 2 bases and 11 bases, there was a span of 12 bases. The CDR3 is 12 amino acids. Here the CDR3 reads CASSIKRGEAFF. The CDR3 DNA reads as TGTGCCAGTAGTATAAAAAGGGGTGAGGCTTTCTTT. Full variable domain (missing parts from reference TRBV19 and TRBJ1-1): DGGITQSPKYLFRKEGQNVTLSCEQNLNHDAMYWYRQDPGQGLRLIYYSQIVNDFQKGDIAEGYSVSREKKESFPLTVTSAQKNPTAFYLCASSIKRGEAFFGQGTRLTVV.

The chain uses TRBV4-3 and TRBJ1-1; 8 bases are a match to TRBD1. Trimming cost V 2 bases and J 4 bases; bases outside gene matches: 6. Germline loops: CDR1 LGHNA, CDR2 YSLEER. The CDR3 spans 15 residues. CDR3: CASSQYQGAGTEAFF. CDR3 DNA: TGCGCCAGCAGCCAATACCAGGGGGCGGGCACTGAAGCTTTCTTT.